This T cell receptor beta chain was recorded in a study of yellow fever vaccine responses in identical twins. Remarks on this clonotype: What it recognizes is unknown.

Study outcomes and limitations: The T cell response to vaccination in identical twins was reportedly partly convergent and partly personalized.

Germline V gives CDR1 SEHNR, CDR2 FQNEAQ (reference sequence). This CDR3 contains 15 residues. V was shortened by 0 bases and J by 0 bases, with 5 bases between the two germline ends. Each CDR3 protein is one row after TCRdb ran MiXCR on the RT-PCR reads. Among approximately 16,000 distinct CDR3 sequences listed, around 84% were seen once. The TCR comes from a woman aged 18-29 years who received the yellow fever vaccine. Sequenced here: T cells from blood (PBMCs), unsorted or a sorted subset (not recorded which), sampled before or after yellow fever vaccination (not recorded which). The chain links TRBV7-9 to TRBJ2-2, with D possibly matching TRBD1 (5 bases). The CDR3 spells CASSLAGANTGELFF. Written as DNA, the CDR3 is TGTGCCAGCAGCTTAGCAGGGGCGAACACCGGGGAGCTGTTTTTT.